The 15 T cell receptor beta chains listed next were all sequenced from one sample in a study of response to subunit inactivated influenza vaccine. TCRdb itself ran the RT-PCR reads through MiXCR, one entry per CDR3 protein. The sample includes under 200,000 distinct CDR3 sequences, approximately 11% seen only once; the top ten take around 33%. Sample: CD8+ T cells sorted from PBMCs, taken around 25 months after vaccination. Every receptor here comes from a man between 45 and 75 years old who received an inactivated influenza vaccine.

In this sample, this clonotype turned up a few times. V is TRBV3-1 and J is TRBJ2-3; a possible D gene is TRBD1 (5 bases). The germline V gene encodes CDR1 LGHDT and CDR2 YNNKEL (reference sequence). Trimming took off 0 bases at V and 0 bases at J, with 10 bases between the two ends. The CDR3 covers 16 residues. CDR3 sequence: CASSQEWTLSTDTQYF. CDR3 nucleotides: TGTGCCAGCAGCCAAGAATGGACACTGAGCACAGATACGCAGTATTTT.

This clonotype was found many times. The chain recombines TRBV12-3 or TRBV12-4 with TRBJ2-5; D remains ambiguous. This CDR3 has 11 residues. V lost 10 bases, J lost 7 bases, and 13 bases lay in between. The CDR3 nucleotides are TGTGCCACGGAAGACCGCGGGACCCAGTACTTC. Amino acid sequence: CATEDRGTQYF.

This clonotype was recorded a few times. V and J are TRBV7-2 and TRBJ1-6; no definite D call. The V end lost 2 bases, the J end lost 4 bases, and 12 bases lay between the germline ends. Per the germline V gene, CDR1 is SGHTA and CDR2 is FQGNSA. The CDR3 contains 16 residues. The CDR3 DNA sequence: TGTGCCAGCAGCTTAATGGCAGGCCGTTATAATTCACCCCTCCACTTT. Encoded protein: CASSLMAGRYNSPLHF.

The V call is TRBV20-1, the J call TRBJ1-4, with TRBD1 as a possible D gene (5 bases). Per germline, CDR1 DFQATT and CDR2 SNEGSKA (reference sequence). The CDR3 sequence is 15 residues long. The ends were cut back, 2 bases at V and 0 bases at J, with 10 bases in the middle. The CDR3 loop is CSARSAGATNEKLFF. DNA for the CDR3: TGCAGTGCTAGATCTGCGGGGGCAACTAATGAAAAACTGTTTTTT.

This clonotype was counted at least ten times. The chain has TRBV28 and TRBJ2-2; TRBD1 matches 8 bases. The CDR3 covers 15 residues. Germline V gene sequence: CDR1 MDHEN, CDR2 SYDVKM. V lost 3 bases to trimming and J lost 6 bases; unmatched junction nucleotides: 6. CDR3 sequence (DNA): TGTGCCAGCAGTTTTGACAGGGGAGCCGCCGGGGAGCTGTTTTTT. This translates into CASSFDRGAAGELFF.

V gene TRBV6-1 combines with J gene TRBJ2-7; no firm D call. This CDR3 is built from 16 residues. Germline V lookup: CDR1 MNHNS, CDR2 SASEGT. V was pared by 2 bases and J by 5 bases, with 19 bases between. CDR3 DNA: TGTGCCAGCAGTGAATTGGCCCAGCGCGCCATCAACGAGCAGTACTTC. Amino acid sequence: CASSELAQRAINEQYF.

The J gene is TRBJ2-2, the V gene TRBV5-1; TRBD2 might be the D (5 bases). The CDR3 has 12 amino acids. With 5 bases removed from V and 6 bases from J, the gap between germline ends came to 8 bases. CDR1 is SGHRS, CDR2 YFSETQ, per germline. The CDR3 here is CASSTGAGELFF. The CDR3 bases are TGCGCCAGCAGTACCGGGGCCGGGGAGCTGTTTTTT.

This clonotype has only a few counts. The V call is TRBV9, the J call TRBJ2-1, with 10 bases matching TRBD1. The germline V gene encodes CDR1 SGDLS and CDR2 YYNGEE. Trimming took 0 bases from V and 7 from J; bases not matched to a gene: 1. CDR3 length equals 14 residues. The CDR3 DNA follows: TGTGCCAGCAGCGTAGGGACAGGGGGTAATGAGCAGTTCTTC. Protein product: CASSVGTGGNEQFF.

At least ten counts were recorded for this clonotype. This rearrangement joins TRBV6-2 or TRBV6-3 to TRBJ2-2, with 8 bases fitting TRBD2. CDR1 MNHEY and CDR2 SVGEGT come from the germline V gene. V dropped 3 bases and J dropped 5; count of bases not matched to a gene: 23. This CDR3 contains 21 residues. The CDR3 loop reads CASSYISAVLAAYYRTGELFF. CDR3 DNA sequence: TGTGCCAGCAGTTATATCTCGGCAGTACTAGCGGCTTATTATAGGACCGGGGAGCTGTTTTTT.

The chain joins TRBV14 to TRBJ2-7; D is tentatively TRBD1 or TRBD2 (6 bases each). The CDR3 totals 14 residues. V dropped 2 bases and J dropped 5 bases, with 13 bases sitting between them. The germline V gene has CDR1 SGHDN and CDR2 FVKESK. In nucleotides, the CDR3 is TGTGCCAGCAGCCAATTGGCGGGACAACACGAGCAGTACTTC. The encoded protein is CASSQLAGQHEQYF.

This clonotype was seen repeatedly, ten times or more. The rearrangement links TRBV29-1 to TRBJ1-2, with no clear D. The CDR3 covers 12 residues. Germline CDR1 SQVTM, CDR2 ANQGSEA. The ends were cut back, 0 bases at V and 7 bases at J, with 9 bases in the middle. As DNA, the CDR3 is TGCAGCGTTGAAGATAAAGTCGGTGGCTACACCTTC. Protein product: CSVEDKVGGYTF.

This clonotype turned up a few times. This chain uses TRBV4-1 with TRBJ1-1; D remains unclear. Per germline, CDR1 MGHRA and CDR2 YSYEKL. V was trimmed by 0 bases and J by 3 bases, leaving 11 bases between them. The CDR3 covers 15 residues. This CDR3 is CASSQERGRYTEAFF. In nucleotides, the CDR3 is TGCGCCAGCAGCCAAGAGCGGGGTAGATACACTGAAGCTTTCTTT.

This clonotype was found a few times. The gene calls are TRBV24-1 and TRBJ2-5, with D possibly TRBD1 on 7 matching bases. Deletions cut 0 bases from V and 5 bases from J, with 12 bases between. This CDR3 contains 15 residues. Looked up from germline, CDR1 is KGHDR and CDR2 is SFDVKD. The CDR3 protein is CATSDLTGAGETQYF. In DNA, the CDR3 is TGTGCCACCAGTGATTTGACAGGGGCGGGGGAGACCCAGTACTTC.

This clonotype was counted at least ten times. CDR3 sequence: CASSAGISTDTQYF. CDR3 DNA sequence: TGTGCCAGCAGCGCCGGGATTAGCACAGATACGCAGTATTTT. The chain is built from TRBV9 and TRBJ2-3; TRBD2 is a possible D gene (5 bases). The CDR3 spans 14 residues. Trimming removed 3 bases from V and 0 bases from J, with 8 bases in between. Germline loops: CDR1 SGDLS, CDR2 YYNGEE.

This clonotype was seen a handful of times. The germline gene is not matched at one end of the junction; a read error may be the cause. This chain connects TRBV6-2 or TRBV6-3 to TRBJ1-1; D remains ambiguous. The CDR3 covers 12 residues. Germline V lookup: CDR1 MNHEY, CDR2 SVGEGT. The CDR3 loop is CATSQRGTEAFF. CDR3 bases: TGTGCCACCAGTCAACGGGGCACTGAAGCTTTCTTT.